The next 10 T cell receptor beta chains were all read from a single sample in a study of Ad26.COV2.S vaccination and SARS-CoV-2 variants. Sequencing was performed with immunoSEQ multiplex PCR; in TCRdb, only in-frame clones are kept and a portion is missing. Among around 240,000 clones listed, roughly 90% were seen once. The treatment denotes: roughly 20 received Ad26.COV2.S at low or high dose, single or two shots; a few received placebo; per-sample allocation not given. Sampling occurred on day 63 after the first vaccine or placebo injection. Source: peripheral blood, taken in a trial of Ad26.COV2.S vaccine versus placebo. These TCRs come from a person between 18 and 60 years old who received the Ad26.COV2.S COVID-19 vaccine or a placebo.

The chain has TRBV14 and TRBJ2-7, with D possibly TRBD1 on 6 matching bases. The CDR3 is 15 residues long. Germline values: CDR1 SGHDN, CDR2 FVKESK. Trimming removed 3 bases from V and 0 bases from J, with 12 bases in between. The CDR3, as DNA: TGTGCCAGCAGCCACTTGACAGGCCGCTCCTACGAGCAGTACTTC. Translating it yields CASSHLTGRSYEQYF.

The chain combines TRBV2 with TRBJ2-7; D may be TRBD2 (5 bases). Germline lookup yields CDR1 SNHLY and CDR2 FYNNEI. The CDR3 sequence is 15 residues long. Trimming took 1 base from V and 6 from J, leaving 16 bases between them. This CDR3 reads CASSEVATRRSEQYF. CDR3 bases: TGTGCCAGCAGTGAAGTGGCGACACGGAGGAGCGAGCAGTACTTC. The variable domain in full, completed from reference TRBV2 and TRBJ2-7, reads EPEVTQTPSHQVTQMGQEVILRCVPISNHLYFYWYRQILGQKVEFLVSFYNNEISEKSEIFDDQFSVERPDGSNFTLKIRSTKLEDSAMYFCASSEVATRRSEQYFGPGTRLTVT.

This sequence joins TRBV7-3 and TRBJ2-3, with D tentatively TRBD1 (6 bases). The germline CDR1 and CDR2 sequences are SGHTA and FQGTGA. Trimming pared 5 bases from V and 2 bases from J, leaving 14 bases between. The CDR3 contains 15 residues. The CDR3 DNA reads TGTGCCAGCAGCCGAGGACAGCTGCCCACAGATACGCAGTATTTT. Its protein product is CASSRGQLPTDTQYF.

This CDR3 reads CASSQLPTETQYF. The CDR3 coding sequence is TGCGCCAGCAGCCAACTCCCCACGGAGACCCAGTACTTC. V usage is TRBV4-1 and J usage is TRBJ2-5; no firm D call. CDR1 and CDR2 from the germline V gene are MGHRA and YSYEKL. The V end lost 2 bases, the J end lost 5 bases, and 9 bases lay between the germline ends. The CDR3 spans 13 residues.

V usage is TRBV28 and J usage is TRBJ1-2; 7 bases agree with TRBD1. V lost 8 bases to trimming and J lost 6 bases; unmatched junction nucleotides: 15. In germline, CDR1 is MDHEN, CDR2 SYDVKM. This CDR3 is 15 amino acids long. The CDR3 nucleotides are TGTGCCAGCGTGGAGACAGGGAAGAAAGTGAATGGCTACACCTTC. Translating it yields CASVETGKKVNGYTF.

CDR3 nucleotides: TGTGCCACCCGTGAACAGGACGGGACTTACGAGCAGTACTTC. It translates to CATREQDGTYEQYF. This chain uses TRBV10-3 with TRBJ2-7, with TRBD2 as a possible D gene (6 bases). Germline V CDR1 and CDR2: ENHRY, SYGVKD. The V gene lost 10 bases and the J gene lost 4 bases, with 20 bases spanning the gap. The CDR3 length is 14 residues.

This clone was seen a handful of times. At one boundary the junction diverges from the germline segment, which might be a read error. The gene calls are TRBV6-5 and TRBJ2-7, with 13 bases matching TRBD2. The CDR3 is 15 amino acids. The germline V gene encodes CDR1 MNHEY and CDR2 SVGAGI. In nucleotides, the CDR3 is TGTGCCAGCCCGAAAAGCGGGACTAGCGGGAAAGGGTCGGATTTC. Its protein is CASPKSGTSGKGSDF.

The chain is built from TRBV24-1 and TRBJ2-3, with D uncertain. The CDR3 spans 11 residues. V gave up 10 bases and J gave up 5 bases, with 9 bases separating them. The germline gives CDR1 KGHDR, CDR2 SFDVKD. CDR3 nucleotide sequence: TGTGCCACGAGCGAGAGAGATACGCAGTATTTT. It codes for CATSERDTQYF.

This chain links TRBV6-5 with TRBJ1-2; D gene ambiguous. This CDR3 has 12 amino acids. V lost 5 bases and J 6 bases, leaving 10 bases between the germline ends. Germline values: CDR1 MNHEY, CDR2 SVGAGI. The CDR3 spells CASSHPGHGYTF. CDR3 bases: TGTGCCAGCAGTCACCCTGGGCATGGCTACACCTTC.

DNA for the CDR3: TGTGCCAGCTCACCCCGGACACTAGGACGGCCCCAGCATTTT. It yields the protein CASSPRTLGRPQHF. The gene calls are TRBV18 and TRBJ1-5; a possible D gene is TRBD1 (5 bases). V lost 3 bases to trimming and J lost 9 bases, with 15 bases between them. The CDR3 has 14 residues. Germline V gene data show CDR1 as KGHSH and CDR2 as LQKENI.